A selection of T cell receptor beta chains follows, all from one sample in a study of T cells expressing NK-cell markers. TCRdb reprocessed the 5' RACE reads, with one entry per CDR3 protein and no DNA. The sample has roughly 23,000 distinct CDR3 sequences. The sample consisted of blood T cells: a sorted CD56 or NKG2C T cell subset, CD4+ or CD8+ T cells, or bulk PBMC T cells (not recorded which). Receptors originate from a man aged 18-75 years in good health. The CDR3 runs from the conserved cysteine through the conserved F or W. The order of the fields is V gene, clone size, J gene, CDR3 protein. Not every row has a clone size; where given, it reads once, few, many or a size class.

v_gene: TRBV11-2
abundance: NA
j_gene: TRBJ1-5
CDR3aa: CASSLDPNRRGQPQHF

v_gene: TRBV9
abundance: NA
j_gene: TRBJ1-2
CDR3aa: CASSSGGGSYGYTF

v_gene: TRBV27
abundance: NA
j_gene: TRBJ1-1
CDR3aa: CATLKGVGRRNTEAFF

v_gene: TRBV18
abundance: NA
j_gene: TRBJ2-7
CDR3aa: CASSPPNRGAGEQYF

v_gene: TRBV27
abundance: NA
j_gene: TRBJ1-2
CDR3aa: CASRGTGNYGYTF

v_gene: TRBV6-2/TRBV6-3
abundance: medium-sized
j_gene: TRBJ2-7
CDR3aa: CASSGRAEYEQYF

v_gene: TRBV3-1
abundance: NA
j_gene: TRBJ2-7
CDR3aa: CASSQGVRTEQYF

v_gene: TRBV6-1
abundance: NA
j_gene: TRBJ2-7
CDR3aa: CASSRDTRYYEQYF

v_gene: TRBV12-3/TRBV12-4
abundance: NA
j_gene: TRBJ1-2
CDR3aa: CASRRWDRGDYGYTF

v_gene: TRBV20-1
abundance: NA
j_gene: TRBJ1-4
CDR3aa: CSARTGAGRPSNEKLFF

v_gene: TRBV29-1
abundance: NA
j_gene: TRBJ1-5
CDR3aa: CSVRTGSNQPQHF

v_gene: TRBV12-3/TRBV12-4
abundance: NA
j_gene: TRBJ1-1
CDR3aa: CASRNRENTEAFF

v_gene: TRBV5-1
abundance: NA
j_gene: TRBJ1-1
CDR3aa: CASSLRQGGVENTEAFF

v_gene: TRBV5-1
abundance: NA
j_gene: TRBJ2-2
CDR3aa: CASSRDRVNTGELFF

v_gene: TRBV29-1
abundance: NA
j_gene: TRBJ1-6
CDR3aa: CSVSQGDNSPLHF

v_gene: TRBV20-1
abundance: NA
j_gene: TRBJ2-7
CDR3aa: CSASPGTVLDYEQYF

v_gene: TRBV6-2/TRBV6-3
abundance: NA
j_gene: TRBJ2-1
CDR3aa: CASREPGGRNEQFF

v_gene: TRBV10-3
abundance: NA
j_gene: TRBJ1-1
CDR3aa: CAIRQQGKGTEAFF

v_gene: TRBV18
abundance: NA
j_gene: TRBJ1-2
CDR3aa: CASSPSTGRGGYTF

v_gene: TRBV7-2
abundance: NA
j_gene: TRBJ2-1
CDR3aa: CASSSAVEQFF

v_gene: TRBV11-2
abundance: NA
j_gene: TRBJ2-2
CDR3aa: CASSFTIRGQGTGELFF

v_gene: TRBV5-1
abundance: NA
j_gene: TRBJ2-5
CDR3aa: CASSPTSGAQETQYF

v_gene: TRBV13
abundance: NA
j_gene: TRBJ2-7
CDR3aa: CASSPQTTSGGAYEQYF

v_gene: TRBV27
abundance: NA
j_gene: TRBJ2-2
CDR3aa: CASTPAGVNTGELFF

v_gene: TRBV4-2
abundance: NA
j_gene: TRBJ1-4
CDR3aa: CASSQDLGGPEKLFF

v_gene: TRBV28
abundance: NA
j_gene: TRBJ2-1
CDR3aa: CASSSSSGRAYDEQFF

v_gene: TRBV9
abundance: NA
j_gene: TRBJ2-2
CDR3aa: CASTGVRTGELFF

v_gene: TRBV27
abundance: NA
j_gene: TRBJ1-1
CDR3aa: CASSLIHGIEAFF

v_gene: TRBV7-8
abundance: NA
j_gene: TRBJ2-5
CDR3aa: CASSLGTAQETQYF

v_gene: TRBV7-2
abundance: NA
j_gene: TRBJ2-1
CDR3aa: CASRAMNNEQFF

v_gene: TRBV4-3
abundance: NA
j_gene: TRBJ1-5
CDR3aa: CASSQDWDRDPNQPQHF

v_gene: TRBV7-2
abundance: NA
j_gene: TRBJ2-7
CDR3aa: CASSLSTGAIPSSQYF

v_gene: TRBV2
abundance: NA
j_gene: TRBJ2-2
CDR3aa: CASSRDREDGELFF

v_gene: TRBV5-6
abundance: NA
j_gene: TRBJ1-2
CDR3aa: CASSSIRTGGANYGYTF

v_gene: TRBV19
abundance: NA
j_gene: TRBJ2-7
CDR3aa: CASSSGTKSYEQYF

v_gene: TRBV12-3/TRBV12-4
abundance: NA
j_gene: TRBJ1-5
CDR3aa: CASSSDRVGDQPQHF

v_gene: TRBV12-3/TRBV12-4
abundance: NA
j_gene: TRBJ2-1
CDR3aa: CASSFHSSYNEQFF

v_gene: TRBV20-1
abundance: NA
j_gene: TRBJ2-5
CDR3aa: CSARLGSGEETQYF

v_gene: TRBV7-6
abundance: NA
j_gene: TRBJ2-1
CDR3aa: CASSPTGYNEQFF

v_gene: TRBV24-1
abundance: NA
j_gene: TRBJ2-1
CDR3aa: CATSAQRGGLDEQFF

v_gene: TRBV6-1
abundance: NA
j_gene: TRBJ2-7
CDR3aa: CASSEGGPGSGRTEYF

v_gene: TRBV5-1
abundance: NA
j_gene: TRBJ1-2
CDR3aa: CASSSGILRGVGYTF

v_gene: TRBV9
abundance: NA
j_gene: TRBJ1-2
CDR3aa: CASSVEVTLAYGYTF

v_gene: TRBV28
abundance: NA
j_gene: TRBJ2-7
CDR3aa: CASRESSYEQYF

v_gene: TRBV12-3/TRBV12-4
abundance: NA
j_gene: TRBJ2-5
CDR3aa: CASSRQGLQETQYF

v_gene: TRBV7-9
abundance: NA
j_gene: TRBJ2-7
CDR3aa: CASSLGGPYEQYF

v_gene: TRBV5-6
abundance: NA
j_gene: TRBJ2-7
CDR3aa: CASSLDGLRVSYEQYF